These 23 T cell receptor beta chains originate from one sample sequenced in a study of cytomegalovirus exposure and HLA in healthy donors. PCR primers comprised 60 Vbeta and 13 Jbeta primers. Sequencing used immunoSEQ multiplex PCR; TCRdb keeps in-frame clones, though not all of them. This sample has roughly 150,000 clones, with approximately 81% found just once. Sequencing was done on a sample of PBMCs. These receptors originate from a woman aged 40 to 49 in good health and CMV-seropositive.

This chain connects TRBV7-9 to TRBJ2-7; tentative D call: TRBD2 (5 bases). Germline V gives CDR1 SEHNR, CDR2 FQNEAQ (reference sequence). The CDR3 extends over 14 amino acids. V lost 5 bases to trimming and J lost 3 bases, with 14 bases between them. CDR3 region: CASSRSTGFYEQYF. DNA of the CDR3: TGTGCCAGCAGCCGAAGTACGGGATTCTACGAGCAGTACTTC.

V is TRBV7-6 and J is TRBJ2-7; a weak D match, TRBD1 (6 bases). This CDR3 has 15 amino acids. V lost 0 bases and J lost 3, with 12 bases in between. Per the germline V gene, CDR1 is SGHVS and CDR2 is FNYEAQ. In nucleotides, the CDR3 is TGTGCCAGCAGCTTAGCGGGGGTAGGGGGCTACGAGCAGTACTTC. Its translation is CASSLAGVGGYEQYF.

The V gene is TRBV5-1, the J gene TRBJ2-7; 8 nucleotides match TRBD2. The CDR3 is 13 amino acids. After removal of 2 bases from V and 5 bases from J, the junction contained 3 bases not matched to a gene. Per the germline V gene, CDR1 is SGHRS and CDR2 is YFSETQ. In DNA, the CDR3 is TGCGCCAGCAGCTTTCGACTAGCGAACGAGCAGTACTTC. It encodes CASSFRLANEQYF.

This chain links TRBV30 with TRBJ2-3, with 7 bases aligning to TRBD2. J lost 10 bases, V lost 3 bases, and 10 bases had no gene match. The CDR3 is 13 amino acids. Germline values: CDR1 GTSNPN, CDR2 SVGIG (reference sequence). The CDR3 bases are TGTGCCTGGAGCGAGCGGGACCTAGGCGCGCAGTATTTT. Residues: CAWSERDLGAQYF.

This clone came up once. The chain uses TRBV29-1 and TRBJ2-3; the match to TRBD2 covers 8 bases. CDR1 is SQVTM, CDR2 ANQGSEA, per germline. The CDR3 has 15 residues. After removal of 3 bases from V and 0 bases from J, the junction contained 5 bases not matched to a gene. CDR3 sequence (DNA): TGCAGCGTTGAGGGTAGCGGGGTTAGCACAGATACGCAGTATTTT. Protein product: CSVEGSGVSTDTQYF.

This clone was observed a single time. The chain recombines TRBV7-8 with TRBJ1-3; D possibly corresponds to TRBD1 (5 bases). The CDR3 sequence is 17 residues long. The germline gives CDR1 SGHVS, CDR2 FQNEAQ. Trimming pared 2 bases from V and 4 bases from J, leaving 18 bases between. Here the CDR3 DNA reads TGTGCCAGCAGCTTAAATGGGGCCTTTTCGCCCGGAAACACCATATATTTT. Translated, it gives CASSLNGAFSPGNTIYF. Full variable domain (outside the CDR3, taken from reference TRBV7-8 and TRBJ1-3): GAGVSQSPRYKVAKRGQDVALRCDPISGHVSLFWYQQALGQGPEFLTYFQNEAQLDKSGLPSDRFFAERPEGSVSTLKIQRTQQEDSAVYLCASSLNGAFSPGNTIYFGEGSWLTVV.

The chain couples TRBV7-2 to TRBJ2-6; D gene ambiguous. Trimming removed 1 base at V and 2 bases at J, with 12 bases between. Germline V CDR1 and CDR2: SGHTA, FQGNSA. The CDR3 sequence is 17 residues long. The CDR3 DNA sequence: TGTGCCAGCAGCTTAGTCCGGGTTGAGGCTGGGGCCAACGTCCTGACTTTC. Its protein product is CASSLVRVEAGANVLTF. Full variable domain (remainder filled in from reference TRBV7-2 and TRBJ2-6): GAGVSQSPSNKVTEKGKDVELRCDPISGHTALYWYRQSLGQGLEFLIYFQGNSAPDKSGLPSDRFSAERTGGSVSTLTIQRTQQEDSAVYLCASSLVRVEAGANVLTFGAGSRLTVL.

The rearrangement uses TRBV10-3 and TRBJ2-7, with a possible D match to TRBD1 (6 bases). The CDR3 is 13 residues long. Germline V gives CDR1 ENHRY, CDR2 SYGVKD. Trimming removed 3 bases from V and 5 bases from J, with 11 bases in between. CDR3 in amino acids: CAISEQGNHEQYF. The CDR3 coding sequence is TGTGCCATCAGTGAACAGGGCAACCACGAGCAGTACTTC.

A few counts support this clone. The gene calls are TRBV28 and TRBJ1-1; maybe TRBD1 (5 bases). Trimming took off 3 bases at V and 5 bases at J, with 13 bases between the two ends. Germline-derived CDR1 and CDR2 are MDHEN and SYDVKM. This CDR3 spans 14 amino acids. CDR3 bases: TGTGCCAGCAGTTTTACAGGCGTGGGTACTGAAGCTTTCTTT. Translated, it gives CASSFTGVGTEAFF.

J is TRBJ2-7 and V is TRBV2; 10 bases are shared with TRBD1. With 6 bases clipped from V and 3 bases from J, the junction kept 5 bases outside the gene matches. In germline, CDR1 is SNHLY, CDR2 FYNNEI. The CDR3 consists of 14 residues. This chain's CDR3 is CASRPGQGGYEQYF. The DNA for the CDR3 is TGTGCCAGCAGACCTGGACAGGGGGGCTACGAGCAGTACTTC.

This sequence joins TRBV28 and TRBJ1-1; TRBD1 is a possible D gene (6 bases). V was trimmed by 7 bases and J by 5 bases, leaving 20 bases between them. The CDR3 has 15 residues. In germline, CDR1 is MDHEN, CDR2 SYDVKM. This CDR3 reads CASMFSSAGETEAFF. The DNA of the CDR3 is TGTGCCAGCATGTTTTCGAGCGCAGGGGAGACTGAAGCTTTCTTT.

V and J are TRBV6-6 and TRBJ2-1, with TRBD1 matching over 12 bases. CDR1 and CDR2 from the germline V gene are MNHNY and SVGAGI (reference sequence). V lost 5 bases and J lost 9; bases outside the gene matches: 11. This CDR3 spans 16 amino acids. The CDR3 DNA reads TGTGCCAGCAGTCGGAAGTCCGGGACAGGGGGCTTTGAGCAGTTCTTC. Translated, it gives CASSRKSGTGGFEQFF.

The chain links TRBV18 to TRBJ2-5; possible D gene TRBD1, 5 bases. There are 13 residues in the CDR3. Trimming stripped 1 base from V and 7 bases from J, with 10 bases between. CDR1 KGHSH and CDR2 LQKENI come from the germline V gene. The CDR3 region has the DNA TGTGCCAGCTCACCACAACAGGACGGGACCCAGTACTTC. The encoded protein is CASSPQQDGTQYF.

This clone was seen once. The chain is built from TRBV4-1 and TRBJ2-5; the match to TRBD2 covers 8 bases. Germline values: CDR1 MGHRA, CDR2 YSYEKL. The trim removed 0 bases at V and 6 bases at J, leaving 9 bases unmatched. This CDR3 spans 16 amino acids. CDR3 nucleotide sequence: TGCGCCAGCAGCCAAGATTCCGGACTAGCATGGAAGACCCAGTACTTC. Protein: CASSQDSGLAWKTQYF.

The CDR3 DNA follows: TGTGCCAGCAGAGGAACAGGGGGGGATGGCTACACCTTC. This gives the protein CASRGTGGDGYTF. The chain has TRBV6-1 and TRBJ1-2, with 8 bases identical to TRBD1. Germline V gene data show CDR1 as MNHNS and CDR2 as SASEGT. V shed 6 bases, J shed 6 bases, and the junction held 6 bases outside the gene matches. The CDR3 totals 13 residues.

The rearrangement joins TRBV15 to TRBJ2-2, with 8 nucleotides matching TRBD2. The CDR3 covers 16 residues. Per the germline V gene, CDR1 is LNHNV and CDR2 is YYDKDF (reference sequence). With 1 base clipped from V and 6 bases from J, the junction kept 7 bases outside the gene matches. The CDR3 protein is CATSRGSGRGSGELFF. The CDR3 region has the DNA TGTGCCACCAGCAGAGGGAGCGGGAGAGGATCCGGGGAGCTGTTTTTT.

The CDR3 nucleotides are TGTGCCAGCAGTTCCCAGTGGGTACGCGGGGGGCGGAACAATGAGCAGTTCTTC. Its protein product is CASSSQWVRGGRNNEQFF. The chain employs TRBV28 and TRBJ2-1, with TRBD2 matching 8 bases. The CDR3 has 18 residues. From germline, CDR1 is MDHEN and CDR2 SYDVKM. V shed 4 bases, J shed 5 bases, and the junction held 16 bases outside the gene matches.

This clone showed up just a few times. The DNA for the CDR3 is TGTGCCAGCAGCTCAACCCGGGACAGAAACACTGAAGCTTTCTTT. It is translated as CASSSTRDRNTEAFF. This sequence joins TRBV7-8 and TRBJ1-1; 7 bases fit TRBD1. There are 15 residues in the CDR3. Trimming at V came to 4 bases and at J to 2 bases, leaving 7 bases not matched to a gene. Germline lookup yields CDR1 SGHVS and CDR2 FQNEAQ.

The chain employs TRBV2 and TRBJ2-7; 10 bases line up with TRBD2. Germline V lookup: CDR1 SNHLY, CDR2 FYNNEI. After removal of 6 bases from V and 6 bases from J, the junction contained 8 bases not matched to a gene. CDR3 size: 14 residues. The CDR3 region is CASSSGLANAEQYF. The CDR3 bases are TGTGCCAGCAGCTCGGGACTAGCGAATGCCGAGCAGTACTTC.

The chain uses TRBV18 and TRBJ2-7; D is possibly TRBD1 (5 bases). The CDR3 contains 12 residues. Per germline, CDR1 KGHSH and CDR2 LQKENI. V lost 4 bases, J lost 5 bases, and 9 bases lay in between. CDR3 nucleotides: TGTGCCAGCTCACGGGGCATCAACGAGCAGTACTTC. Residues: CASSRGINEQYF.

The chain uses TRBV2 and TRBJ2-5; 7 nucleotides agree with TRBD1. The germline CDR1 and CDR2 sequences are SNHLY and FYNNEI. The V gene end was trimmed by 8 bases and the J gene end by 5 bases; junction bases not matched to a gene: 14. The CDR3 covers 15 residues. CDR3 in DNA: TGTGCCAGCGGGGGTACAGGGGTGCCGGGGGAGACCCAGTACTTC. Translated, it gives CASGGTGVPGETQYF.

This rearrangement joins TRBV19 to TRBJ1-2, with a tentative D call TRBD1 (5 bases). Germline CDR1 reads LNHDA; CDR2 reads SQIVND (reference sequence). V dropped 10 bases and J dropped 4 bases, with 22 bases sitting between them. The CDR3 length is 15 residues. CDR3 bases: TGTGCCACCCTCGCCCCCGGGCACGGGGGCTATGGCTACACCTTC. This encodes CATLAPGHGGYGYTF.

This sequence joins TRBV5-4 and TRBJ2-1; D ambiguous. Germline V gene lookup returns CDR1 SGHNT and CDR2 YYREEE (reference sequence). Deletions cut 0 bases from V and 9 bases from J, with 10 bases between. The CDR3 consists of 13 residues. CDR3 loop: CASSLELIGEQFF. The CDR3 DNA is TGTGCCAGCAGCTTGGAGTTGATCGGTGAGCAGTTCTTC. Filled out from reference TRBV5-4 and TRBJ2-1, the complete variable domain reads ETGVTQSPTHLIKTRGQQVTLRCSSQSGHNTVSWYQQALGQGPQFIFQYYREEENGRGNFPPRFSGLQFPNYSSELNVNALELDDSALYLCASSLELIGEQFFGPGTRLTVL.